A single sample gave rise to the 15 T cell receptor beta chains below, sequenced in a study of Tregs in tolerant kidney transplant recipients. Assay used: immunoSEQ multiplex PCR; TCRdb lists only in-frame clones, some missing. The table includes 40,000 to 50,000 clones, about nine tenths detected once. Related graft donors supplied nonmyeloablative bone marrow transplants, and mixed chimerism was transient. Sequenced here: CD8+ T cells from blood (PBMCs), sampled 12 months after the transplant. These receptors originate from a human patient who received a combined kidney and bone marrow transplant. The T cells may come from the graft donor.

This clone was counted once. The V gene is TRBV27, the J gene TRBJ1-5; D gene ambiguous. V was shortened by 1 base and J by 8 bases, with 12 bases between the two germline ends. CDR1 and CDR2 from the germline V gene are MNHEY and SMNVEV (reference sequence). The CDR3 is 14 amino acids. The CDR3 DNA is TGTGCCAGCAGTTTATTCCCTAGTAAAGAGCCCCAGCATTTT. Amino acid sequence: CASSLFPSKEPQHF.

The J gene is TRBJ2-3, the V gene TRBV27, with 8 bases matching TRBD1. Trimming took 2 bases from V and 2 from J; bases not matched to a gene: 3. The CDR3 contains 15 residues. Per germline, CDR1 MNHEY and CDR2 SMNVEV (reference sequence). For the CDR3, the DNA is TGTGCCAGCAGTTTACAGGGGGCATTCACAGATACGCAGTATTTT. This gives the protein CASSLQGAFTDTQYF.

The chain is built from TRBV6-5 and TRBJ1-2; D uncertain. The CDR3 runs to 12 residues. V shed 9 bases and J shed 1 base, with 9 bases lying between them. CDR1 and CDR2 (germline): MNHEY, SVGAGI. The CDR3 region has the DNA TGTGCCAGTCCCGGGGTTAACTATGGCTACACCTTC. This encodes CASPGVNYGYTF.

The CDR3 DNA reads TGCGCCAGCAGCCAAGAGTCTGAACTAGCGGGAGGCTACGAGCAGTACTTC. Amino acids: CASSQESELAGGYEQYF. The chain has TRBV4-3 and TRBJ2-7; 12 bases fit TRBD2. Trimming at V came to 0 bases and at J to 3 bases, leaving 6 bases not matched to a gene. Per germline, CDR1 LGHNA and CDR2 YSLEER. There are 17 residues in the CDR3.

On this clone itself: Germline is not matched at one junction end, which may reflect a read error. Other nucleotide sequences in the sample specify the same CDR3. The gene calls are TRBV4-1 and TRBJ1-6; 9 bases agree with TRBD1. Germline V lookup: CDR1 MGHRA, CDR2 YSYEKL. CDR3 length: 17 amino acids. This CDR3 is CASSQQAGQGYNSPLHF. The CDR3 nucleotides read TGCGCCAGCAGCCAACAGGCGGGACAGGGTTATAATTCCCCCCTCCACTTT.

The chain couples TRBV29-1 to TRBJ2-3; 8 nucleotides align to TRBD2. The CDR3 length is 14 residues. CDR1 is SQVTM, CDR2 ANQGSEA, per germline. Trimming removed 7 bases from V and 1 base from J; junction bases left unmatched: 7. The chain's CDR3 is CSAGTSARTDTQYF. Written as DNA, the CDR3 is TGCAGCGCCGGGACTAGTGCCCGCACAGATACGCAGTATTTT.

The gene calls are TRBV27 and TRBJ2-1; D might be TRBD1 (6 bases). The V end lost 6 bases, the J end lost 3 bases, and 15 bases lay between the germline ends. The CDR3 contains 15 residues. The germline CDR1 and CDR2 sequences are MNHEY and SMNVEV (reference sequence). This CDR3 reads CASSAADRSYNEQFF. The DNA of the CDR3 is TGTGCCAGCAGCGCCGCTGACAGGAGCTACAATGAGCAGTTCTTC.

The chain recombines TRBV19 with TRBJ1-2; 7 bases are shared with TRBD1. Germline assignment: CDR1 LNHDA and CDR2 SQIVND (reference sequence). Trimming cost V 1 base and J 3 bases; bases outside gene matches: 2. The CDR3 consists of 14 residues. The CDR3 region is CASSIGTGYYGYTF. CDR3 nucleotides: TGTGCCAGTAGTATAGGGACAGGATACTATGGCTACACCTTC.

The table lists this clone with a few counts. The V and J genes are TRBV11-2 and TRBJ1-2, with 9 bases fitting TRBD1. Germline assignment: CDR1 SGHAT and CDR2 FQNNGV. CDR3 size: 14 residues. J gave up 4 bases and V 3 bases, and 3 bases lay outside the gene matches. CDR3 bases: TGTGCCAGCAGCTTGGGACAGGGCCCCTATGGCTACACCTTC. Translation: CASSLGQGPYGYTF. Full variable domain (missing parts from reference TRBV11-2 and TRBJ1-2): EAGVAQSPRYKIIEKRQSVAFWCNPISGHATLYWYQQILGQGPKLLIQFQNNGVVDDSQLPKDRFSAERLKGVDSTLKIQPAKLEDSAVYLCASSLGQGPYGYTFGSGTRLTVV.

The CDR3 spells CASSHSLSEYEQYF. The CDR3 coding sequence is TGCGCCAGCAGCCATTCCCTTTCGGAGTACGAGCAGTACTTC. V is TRBV4-1 and J is TRBJ2-7; D remains unclear. V was cut by 3 bases and J by 4 bases, with 13 bases left in between. The CDR3 length is 14 residues. Germline V gene lookup returns CDR1 MGHRA and CDR2 YSYEKL.

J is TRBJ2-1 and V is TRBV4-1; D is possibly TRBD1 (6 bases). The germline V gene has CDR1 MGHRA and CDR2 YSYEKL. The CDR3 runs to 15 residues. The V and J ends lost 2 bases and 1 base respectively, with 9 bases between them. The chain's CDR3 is CASSQLGQSYNEQFF. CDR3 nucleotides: TGCGCCAGCAGCCAATTAGGACAGTCCTACAATGAGCAGTTCTTC.

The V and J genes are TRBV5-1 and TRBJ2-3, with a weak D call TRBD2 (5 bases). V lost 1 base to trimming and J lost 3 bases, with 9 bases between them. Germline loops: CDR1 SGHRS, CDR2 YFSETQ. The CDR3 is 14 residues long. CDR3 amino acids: CASSLSLVTDTQYF. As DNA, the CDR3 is TGCGCCAGCAGCTTGTCACTAGTAACAGATACGCAGTATTTT. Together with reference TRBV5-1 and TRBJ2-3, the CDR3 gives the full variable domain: KAGVTQTPRYLIKTRGQQVTLSCSPISGHRSVSWYQQTPGQGLQFLFEYFSETQRNKGNFPGRFSGRQFSNSRSEMNVSTLELGDSALYLCASSLSLVTDTQYFGPGTRLTVL.

The CDR3 loop is CASSLGAGDYEQYF. CDR3 DNA sequence: TGTGCCAGCAGCTTAGGGGCGGGGGACTACGAGCAGTACTTC. The rearrangement uses TRBV7-6 and TRBJ2-7, with TRBD2 matching over 7 bases. Germline values: CDR1 SGHVS, CDR2 FNYEAQ. The CDR3 extends over 14 amino acids. V dropped 1 base and J dropped 3; count of bases not matched to a gene: 3.

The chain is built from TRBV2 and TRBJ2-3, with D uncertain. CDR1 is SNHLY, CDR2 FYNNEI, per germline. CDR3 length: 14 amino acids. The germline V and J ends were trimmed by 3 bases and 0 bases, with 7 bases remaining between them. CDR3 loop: CASSESGSTDTQYF. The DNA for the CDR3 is TGTGCCAGCAGTGAGTCCGGGAGCACAGATACGCAGTATTTT.

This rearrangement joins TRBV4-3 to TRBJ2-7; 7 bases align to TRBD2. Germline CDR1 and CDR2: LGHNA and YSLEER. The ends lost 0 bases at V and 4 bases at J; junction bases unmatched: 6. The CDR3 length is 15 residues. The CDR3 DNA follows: TGCGCCAGCAGCCAAGATGAACTAGCGAGATACGAGCAGTACTTC. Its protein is CASSQDELARYEQYF.